One and the same sample provided the 3 T cell receptor beta chains below, sequenced in a study of blood T cell repertoires in COVID-19. TCRdb's copy holds only in-frame clones and misses some; the assay was immunoSEQ multiplex PCR. The data contain under 250,000 clones, about 83% of them singletons. Input material: peripheral blood. Receptor source: an elderly man with acute or convalescent COVID-19.

This clone was observed a handful of times. This sequence joins TRBV14 and TRBJ1-1; D is unresolved. The germline gives CDR1 SGHDN, CDR2 FVKESK. This CDR3 is 16 amino acids long. With 0 bases removed from V and 1 base from J, the gap between germline ends came to 12 bases. The CDR3 reads CASSQDYLLGNTEAFF. CDR3 coding DNA: TGTGCCAGCAGCCAAGACTATCTGCTAGGGAACACTGAAGCTTTCTTT.

The gene calls are TRBV10-3 and TRBJ2-7, with 9 positions matching TRBD1. The J segment lost 7 bases and the V segment lost 2 bases, leaving 3 bases of the junction unmatched. The germline CDR1 and CDR2 sequences are ENHRY and SYGVKD. This CDR3 is 13 amino acids long. The CDR3 protein is CAISEGTGREQYF. The CDR3 bases are TGTGCCATCAGTGAGGGGACAGGGAGGGAGCAGTACTTC.

The chain joins TRBV6-1 to TRBJ1-4, with unresolved D. Trimming cost V 2 bases and J 11 bases, with 12 bases left between them. The V gene's germline CDR1 is MNHNS and CDR2 SASEGT. The CDR3 loop spans 13 amino acids. The CDR3 spells CASSESYSNKLFF. The CDR3 region has the DNA TGTGCCAGCAGTGAATCTTACTCCAATAAACTGTTTTTT.